The TCR beta chain under discussion was sequenced for a study of patients and donors after allogeneic stem cell transplantation. CDR1 is WSHSY and CDR2 is SAAADI in the germline V gene. This CDR3 is 15 amino acids long. V shed 4 bases and J 5 bases; nucleotides not matched to a gene: 2. In its sample, this clonotype was seen many times. From the RT-PCR reads, TCRdb called clonotypes with MiXCR, one entry per CDR3 protein. The sample holds around 82,000 distinct CDR3 sequences, 4% to 5% seen once. The chain joins TRBV10-2 to TRBJ2-1, with 13 bases aligning to TRBD2. Sequencing was performed on blood, either unsorted or a sorted T cell fraction (not recorded which). This TCR derives from a human donor who was either an allogeneic HSCT recipient or a stem cell or donor lymphocyte infusion donor (not recorded which). It is not recorded whose cells these are; they may come from a transplant donor. In DNA form, the CDR3 reads TGCGCCAGCAGTGTGGGGACTAGCGGGAACAATGAGCAGTTCTTC. This sequence encodes CASSVGTSGNNEQFF.